This entry lists 29 T cell receptor beta chains sequenced from one sample in a study of beta chain features in type 1 diabetes. Reverse transcribing all isolated RNA meant expressed TCRB transcripts were sequenced. Libraries were prepared by immunoSEQ multiplex PCR; TCRdb keeps only in-frame clonotypes and omits some of them. The sample consists of some 400,000 clones, approximately 16% of them appearing once. The sample was naive CD4+ T cells from blood. The receptors stem from a woman aged 18-30 years in good health.

The chain carries TRBV28 and TRBJ2-3; 9 bases match TRBD2. This CDR3 has 15 amino acids. Germline V gives CDR1 MDHEN, CDR2 SYDVKM. Trimming took 3 bases from V and 4 from J; bases not matched to a gene: 5. The CDR3 DNA reads as TGTGCCAGCAGTTTTAGCGGGAGTTCGCCAGATACGCAGTATTTT. This sequence encodes CASSFSGSSPDTQYF.

This clone was seen a handful of times. The V gene is TRBV7-2, the J gene TRBJ2-1; a weak D match, TRBD2 (7 bases). This CDR3 has 13 amino acids. Germline V CDR1 and CDR2: SGHTA, FQGNSA. V was shortened by 1 base and J by 14 bases, with 15 bases between the two germline ends. The CDR3 loop reads CASSLEGGGAEFF. In DNA form, the CDR3 reads TGTGCCAGCAGCTTAGAGGGAGGGGGGGCTGAGTTCTTC.

CDR3 in amino acids: CASSLDRGLHNEQFF. CDR3 nucleotides: TGTGCCAGCAGCCTTGACAGGGGGCTCCACAATGAGCAGTTCTTC. The chain carries TRBV7-7 and TRBJ2-1; 10 bases agree with TRBD1. The germline CDR1 and CDR2 sequences are SSHAT and FNYEAQ (reference sequence). This CDR3 is 15 amino acids long. V lost 5 bases, J lost 5 bases, and 6 bases stayed unmatched.

This clone was detected only a few times. The chain has TRBV15 and TRBJ2-7, with D perhaps TRBD2 (5 bases). Germline assignment: CDR1 LNHNV and CDR2 YYDKDF (reference sequence). The CDR3 loop spans 15 amino acids. V lost 3 bases to trimming and J lost 0 bases, with 12 bases between them. Here the CDR3 reads CATSSTRATSYEQYF. The CDR3 DNA reads TGTGCCACCAGCAGTACGAGGGCCACCTCCTACGAGCAGTACTTC. The whole variable domain, remainder taken from reference TRBV15 and TRBJ2-7, is DAMVIQNPRYQVTQFGKPVTLSCSQTLNHNVMYWYQQKSSQAPKLLFHYYDKDFNNEADTPDNFQSRRPNTSFCFLDIRSPGLGDTAMYLCATSSTRATSYEQYFGPGTRLTVT.

This clone was detected a few times. J is TRBJ2-1 and V is TRBV4-2; 7 positions agree with TRBD1. Trimming took 5 bases from V and 0 from J; bases not matched to a gene: 10. CDR1 and CDR2 from the germline V gene are LGHNA and YNFKEQ. This CDR3 comprises 17 residues. CDR3: CASSSTGAAPSYNEQFF. CDR3 coding DNA: TGTGCCAGCAGCTCCACAGGGGCCGCCCCCTCCTACAATGAGCAGTTCTTC.

This clone was counted a few times. The rearrangement uses TRBV29-1 and TRBJ2-1, with TRBD1 as a possible D gene (5 bases). Germline CDR1 SQVTM, CDR2 ANQGSEA. The CDR3 totals 12 residues. The V and J ends lost 6 bases and 6 bases respectively, with 12 bases between them. Written as DNA, the CDR3 is TGCAGCGTAGGCAGGGTACTCAATGAGCAGTTCTTC. Residues: CSVGRVLNEQFF.

This clone has a handful of counts. The chain employs TRBV28 and TRBJ2-3; D is unclear. CDR3 length: 12 residues. Trimming stripped 7 bases from V and 4 bases from J, with 9 bases between. CDR1 MDHEN and CDR2 SYDVKM come from the germline V gene. DNA of the CDR3: TGTGCCAGCACCCCGGGTCCAGATACGCAGTATTTT. The encoded protein is CASTPGPDTQYF.

This clone was counted between two and nine times. The chain carries TRBV30 and TRBJ1-1; 7 bases agree with TRBD1. V lost 8 bases to trimming and J lost 5 bases; unmatched junction nucleotides: 5. Germline assignment: CDR1 GTSNPN and CDR2 SVGIG (reference sequence). The CDR3 covers 11 residues. Here the CDR3 DNA reads TGTGCCGGCGACAGGGCGACTGAAGCTTTCTTT. It yields the protein CAGDRATEAFF.

The table lists this clone with a few counts. The rearrangement links TRBV27 to TRBJ1-4, with 7 nucleotides matching TRBD1. CDR1 is MNHEY and CDR2 is SMNVEV in the germline V gene (reference sequence). The CDR3 extends over 13 amino acids. V gave up 5 bases and J gave up 5 bases; unmatched junction bases: 2. CDR3: CASSDRDNEKLFF. The CDR3 nucleotides are TGTGCCAGCAGTGACAGGGACAATGAAAAACTGTTTTTT. The full variable domain, completed using reference TRBV27 and TRBJ1-4, is EAQVTQNPRYLITVTGKKLTVTCSQNMNHEYMSWYRQDPGLGLRQIYYSMNVEVTDKGDVPEGYKVSRKEKRNFPLILESPSPNQTSLYFCASSDRDNEKLFFGSGTQLSVL.

This clone was detected only a few times. The genes are TRBV30 and TRBJ1-4; 8 bases are a match to TRBD1. Losses at the gene ends were 1 base for V and 6 bases for J; bases not matched to a gene: 1. This CDR3 has 13 amino acids. Per the germline V gene, CDR1 is GTSNPN and CDR2 is SVGIG (reference sequence). The CDR3 nucleotides read TGTGCCTGGAGTGGACAGGGGTATGAAAAACTGTTTTTT. It translates to CAWSGQGYEKLFF.

This clone was seen a few times. In the same sample, other DNA sequences code for this CDR3. The chain carries TRBV7-9 and TRBJ1-1; a possible D gene is TRBD1 (5 bases). The ends were cut back, 2 bases at V and 4 bases at J, with 8 bases in the middle. This CDR3 is 13 amino acids long. Germline V lookup: CDR1 SEHNR, CDR2 FQNEAQ (reference sequence). This CDR3 reads CASSLQGGTEAFF. The CDR3 DNA is TGTGCCAGCAGCTTACAGGGTGGCACTGAAGCTTTCTTT.

This clone was counted between two and nine times. The V call is TRBV19, the J call TRBJ2-5; TRBD2 matches 10 bases. The CDR3 runs 15 residues. The germline gives CDR1 LNHDA, CDR2 SQIVND (reference sequence). The ends lost 2 bases at V and 5 bases at J; junction bases unmatched: 5. The CDR3 protein is CASSILAGAAETQYF. The CDR3 nucleotides read TGTGCCAGTAGTATACTAGCGGGAGCGGCGGAGACCCAGTACTTC.

The V call is TRBV19, the J call TRBJ1-2; tentative D call: TRBD1 (6 bases). The V gene's germline CDR1 is LNHDA and CDR2 SQIVND (reference sequence). CDR3 length equals 13 residues. Trimming left V 11 bases short and J 5 bases short, with 18 bases between. The CDR3 loop reads CAGGRAFPYGYTF. In DNA, the CDR3 is TGTGCCGGGGGCCGTGCCTTCCCATATGGCTACACCTTC. The full variable domain, completed using reference TRBV19 and TRBJ1-2, is DGGITQSPKYLFRKEGQNVTLSCEQNLNHDAMYWYRQDPGQGLRLIYYSQIVNDFQKGDIAEGYSVSREKKESFPLTVTSAQKNPTAFYLCAGGRAFPYGYTFGSGTRLTVV.

This clone was observed a few times. The rearrangement uses TRBV29-1 and TRBJ2-4, with 11 bases that match TRBD2. The germline gives CDR1 SQVTM, CDR2 ANQGSEA. V trimming: 5 bases; J trimming: 9 bases; junction bases outside the gene matches: 3. The CDR3 loop spans 12 amino acids. CDR3 nucleotide sequence: TGCAGCGTTACTAGCGGGAGCGGCATTCAGTACTTC. Its protein is CSVTSGSGIQYF.

In its sample, this clone was seen a few times. V gene TRBV29-1 combines with J gene TRBJ2-7; 9 bases align to TRBD1. The CDR3 length is 14 residues. Losses at the gene ends were 5 bases for V and 2 bases for J; bases not matched to a gene: 7. CDR1 and CDR2 from the germline V gene are SQVTM and ANQGSEA. The CDR3 region has the DNA TGCAGCGTTACCTTGGGACAGGGCGCCTACGAGCAGTACTTC. It codes for CSVTLGQGAYEQYF.

The table lists this clone with a few counts. The chain recombines TRBV30 with TRBJ2-3; D is ambiguous. CDR1 is GTSNPN, CDR2 SVGIG, per germline (reference sequence). V was clipped by 0 bases and J by 0 bases, with 10 bases between them. The CDR3 has 15 amino acids. The CDR3 nucleotides are TGTGCCTGGAGTGTACTACCGGTCAGCACAGATACGCAGTATTTT. This encodes CAWSVLPVSTDTQYF.

This clone was picked up a small number of times. The chain employs TRBV7-2 and TRBJ1-2; D ambiguous. Germline V gene sequence: CDR1 SGHTA, CDR2 FQGNSA. This CDR3 is built from 14 residues. V was clipped by 1 base and J by 8 bases, with 14 bases between them. CDR3 bases: TGTGCCAGCAGCTTAGATTCTGGAGGTCAGGGCTACACCTTC. Its protein is CASSLDSGGQGYTF.

This clone turned up a few times. The chain is built from TRBV7-3 and TRBJ2-2, with 9 nucleotides matching TRBD2. Germline assignment: CDR1 SGHTA and CDR2 FQGTGA. The CDR3 loop spans 15 amino acids. J gave up 6 bases and V 4 bases, and 6 bases lay outside the gene matches. This CDR3 is CASSSHSGSAGELFF. CDR3 bases: TGTGCCAGCAGCTCCCATAGCGGGAGCGCCGGGGAGCTGTTTTTT.

There are a few counts of this clone. V gene TRBV15 combines with J gene TRBJ1-4; D ambiguous. Trimming took 7 bases from V and 4 from J, leaving 13 bases between them. There are 14 residues in the CDR3. Germline CDR1 reads LNHNV; CDR2 reads YYDKDF (reference sequence). The CDR3 DNA reads as TGTGCCACCACAAGCGGGCTCCTTAATGAAAAACTGTTTTTT. Amino acid sequence: CATTSGLLNEKLFF.

V is TRBV11-2 and J is TRBJ2-1; tentative D call: TRBD2 (6 bases). V was shortened by 2 bases and J by 3 bases, with 11 bases between the two germline ends. This CDR3 region has 15 residues. CDR1 and CDR2 (germline): SGHAT, FQNNGV. CDR3 DNA sequence: TGTGCCAGCAGCTTAAGGCGGGGCCTCTACAATGAGCAGTTCTTC. As protein: CASSLRRGLYNEQFF.

The rearrangement links TRBV30 to TRBJ1-5, with D perhaps matching TRBD1 (6 bases). V was clipped by 1 base and J by 0 bases, with 10 bases between them. CDR1 and CDR2 from the germline V gene are GTSNPN and SVGIG (reference sequence). This CDR3 contains 15 residues. The CDR3 sequence is CAWSGGQYSNQPQHF. DNA of the CDR3: TGTGCCTGGAGTGGAGGACAGTATAGCAATCAGCCCCAGCATTTT.

This clone has just a few counts. The V call is TRBV30, the J call TRBJ2-7; D perhaps matches TRBD2 (6 bases). The germline CDR1 and CDR2 sequences are GTSNPN and SVGIG (reference sequence). The germline V and J ends were trimmed by 7 bases and 2 bases, with 12 bases remaining between them. The length of the CDR3 is 12 residues. The CDR3 DNA follows: TGTGCCTTGGGACTTCAGACCTACGAGCAGTACTTC. Its protein is CALGLQTYEQYF.

The V and J genes are TRBV4-2 and TRBJ2-7, with 7 bases that match TRBD2. J gave up 2 bases and V 0 bases, and 7 bases lay outside the gene matches. The germline V gene has CDR1 LGHNA and CDR2 YNFKEQ. CDR3 length equals 16 residues. The CDR3 sequence is CASSQEGTTNPYEQYF. CDR3 bases: TGTGCCAGCAGCCAAGAAGGGACTACCAATCCCTACGAGCAGTACTTC.

A single count supports this clone. The chain carries TRBV15 and TRBJ2-5; 8 bases are a match to TRBD1. Germline V gene sequence: CDR1 LNHNV, CDR2 YYDKDF (reference sequence). This CDR3 spans 15 amino acids. Trimming cost V 1 base and J 7 bases; bases outside gene matches: 8. CDR3 nucleotide sequence: TGTGCCACCAGCAGAGCTGGACAGGGTTTTGGGACCCAGTACTTC. The encoded protein is CATSRAGQGFGTQYF. The complete variable domain, with remaining parts taken from reference TRBV15 and TRBJ2-5, reads DAMVIQNPRYQVTQFGKPVTLSCSQTLNHNVMYWYQQKSSQAPKLLFHYYDKDFNNEADTPDNFQSRRPNTSFCFLDIRSPGLGDTAMYLCATSRAGQGFGTQYFGPGTRLLVL.

There are a few counts of this clone. V gene TRBV6-6 combines with J gene TRBJ2-7; maybe TRBD2 (5 bases). Germline V gives CDR1 MNHNY, CDR2 SVGAGI (reference sequence). V lost 7 bases to trimming and J lost 1 base, with 11 bases between them. The CDR3 is 13 amino acids. The CDR3 reads CASMGAASYEQYF. The CDR3 nucleotides read TGTGCCAGCATGGGAGCAGCGTCCTACGAGCAGTACTTC.

The chain recombines TRBV18 with TRBJ2-5; D remains ambiguous. V was trimmed by 3 bases and J by 5 bases, leaving 10 bases between them. Per the germline V gene, CDR1 is KGHSH and CDR2 is LQKENI. CDR3 size: 13 residues. In DNA, the CDR3 is TGTGCCAGCTCACCGCGGCCTCCGGAGACCCAGTACTTC. Protein: CASSPRPPETQYF.

This clone has only a few counts. This chain joins TRBV11-2 and TRBJ2-7, with D uncertain. The CDR3 has 14 amino acids. Germline V gives CDR1 SGHAT, CDR2 FQNNGV. Trimming removed 2 bases from V and 1 base from J, with 9 bases in between. This CDR3 is CASSLPGNSYEQYF. CDR3 DNA: TGTGCCAGCAGCTTACCAGGAAATTCCTACGAGCAGTACTTC.

This clone was seen only a few times. The chain combines TRBV25-1 with TRBJ1-1; D unclear. The CDR3 is 13 residues long. Per the germline V gene, CDR1 is MGHDK and CDR2 is SYGVNS. V lost 3 bases to trimming and J lost 1 base, with 6 bases between them. CDR3 loop: CASSDSGNTEAFF. The CDR3 DNA reads as TGTGCCAGCAGTGATTCGGGGAACACTGAAGCTTTCTTT.

V usage is TRBV14 and J usage is TRBJ2-5; D unresolved. CDR1 is SGHDN, CDR2 FVKESK, per germline. This CDR3 comprises 14 residues. Trimming took 6 bases from V and 7 from J, leaving 18 bases between them. CDR3 sequence (DNA): TGTGCCAGCAGGGTTTTGGCGGTATGGAGGACCCAGTACTTC. Residues: CASRVLAVWRTQYF. Using reference TRBV14 and TRBJ2-5 for the parts outside the CDR3, the full variable domain is EAGVTQFPSHSVIEKGQTVTLRCDPISGHDNLYWYRRVMGKEIKFLLHFVKESKQDESGMPNNRFLAERTGGTYSTLKVQPAELEDSGVYFCASRVLAVWRTQYFGPGTRLLVL.